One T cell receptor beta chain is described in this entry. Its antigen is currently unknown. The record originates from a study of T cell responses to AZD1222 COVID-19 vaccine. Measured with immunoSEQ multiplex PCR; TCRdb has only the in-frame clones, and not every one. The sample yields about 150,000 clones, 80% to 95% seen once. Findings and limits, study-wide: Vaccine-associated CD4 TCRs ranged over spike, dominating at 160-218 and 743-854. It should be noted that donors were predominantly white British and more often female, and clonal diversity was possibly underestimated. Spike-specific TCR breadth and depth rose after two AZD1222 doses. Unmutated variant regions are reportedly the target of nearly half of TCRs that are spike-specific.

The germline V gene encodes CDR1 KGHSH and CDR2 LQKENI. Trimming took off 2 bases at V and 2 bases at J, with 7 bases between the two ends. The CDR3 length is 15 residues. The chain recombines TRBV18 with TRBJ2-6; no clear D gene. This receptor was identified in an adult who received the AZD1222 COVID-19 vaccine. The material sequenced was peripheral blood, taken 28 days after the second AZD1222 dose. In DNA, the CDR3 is TGTGCCAGCTCACCAACCGCCGCTGGGGCCAACGTCCTGACTTTC. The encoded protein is CASSPTAAGANVLTF.